This record covers a single T cell receptor beta chain. Its antigen is unidentified. How the authors handled the data: With immunoSEQ giving junction-only sequences and no quality scores, filtering differed. Sequencing used immunoSEQ multiplex PCR; TCRdb keeps in-frame clones, though not all of them. D and trimming were read from the DNA, whereas the V and J calls and clone size are those reported in that table. The data show fewer than 1.8 million clones, with just under 99% seen just once and approximately 0.38% held by the top ten. The CDR3 extends over 16 amino acids. The V and J ends lost 0 bases and 7 bases, in that order; junction bases with no gene match: 5. Germline V gene sequence: CDR1 SGHNT, CDR2 YYREEE (reference sequence). Adult Caucasians living in Nashville, Tennessee made up all of the donors. The data were obtained in a study of shared clonotypes between healthy human individuals. General observations from the study: Blood was the sole source, and tissue repertoires probably differ.

Sequencing was performed on naive CD4+ T cells sorted from blood. Subset indicated: CD45RA+ positively selected. This TCR was recovered from a young man in good health. The V and J genes are TRBV5-4 and TRBJ2-1; 12 bases map to TRBD2. The DNA for the CDR3 is TGTGCCAGCAGCTTGGGATCTAGCGGGAGGGGGAATGAGCAGTTCTTC. Translation: CASSLGSSGRGNEQFF.